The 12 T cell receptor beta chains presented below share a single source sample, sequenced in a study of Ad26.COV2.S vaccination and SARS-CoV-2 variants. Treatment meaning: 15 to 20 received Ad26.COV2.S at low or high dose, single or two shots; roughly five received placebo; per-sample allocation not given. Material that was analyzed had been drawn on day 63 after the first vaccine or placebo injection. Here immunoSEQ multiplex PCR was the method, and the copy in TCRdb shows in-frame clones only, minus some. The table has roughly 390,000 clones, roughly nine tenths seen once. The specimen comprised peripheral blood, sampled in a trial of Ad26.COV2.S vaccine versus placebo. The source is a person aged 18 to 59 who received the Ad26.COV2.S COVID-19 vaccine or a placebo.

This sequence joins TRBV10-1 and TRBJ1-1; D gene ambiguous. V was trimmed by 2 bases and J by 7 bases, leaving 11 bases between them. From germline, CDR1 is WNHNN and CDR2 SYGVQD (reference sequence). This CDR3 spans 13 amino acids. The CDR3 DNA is TGCGCCAGCAGTGAGAGGGTGGTCAGTGAAGCTTTCTTT. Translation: CASSERVVSEAFF.

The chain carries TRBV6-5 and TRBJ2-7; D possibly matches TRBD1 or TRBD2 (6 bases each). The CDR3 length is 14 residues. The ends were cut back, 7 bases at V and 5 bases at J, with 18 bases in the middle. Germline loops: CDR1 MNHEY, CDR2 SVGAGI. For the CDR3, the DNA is TGTGCCAGCACCACGTTTGGGGGGACAAACGAGCAGTACTTC. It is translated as CASTTFGGTNEQYF.

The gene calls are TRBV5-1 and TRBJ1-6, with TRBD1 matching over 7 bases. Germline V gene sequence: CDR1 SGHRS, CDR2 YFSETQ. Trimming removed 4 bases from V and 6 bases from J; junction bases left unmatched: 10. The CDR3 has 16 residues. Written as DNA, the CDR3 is TGCGCCAGCAGCCCAGGCGGGACAGAATTTAATTCACCCCTCCACTTT. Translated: CASSPGGTEFNSPLHF.

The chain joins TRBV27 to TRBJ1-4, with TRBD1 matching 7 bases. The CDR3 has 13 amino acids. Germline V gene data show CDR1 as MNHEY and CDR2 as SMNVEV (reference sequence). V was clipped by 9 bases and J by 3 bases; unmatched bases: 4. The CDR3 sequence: CASKQGSNEKLFF. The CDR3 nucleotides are TGTGCCAGTAAACAGGGGTCTAATGAAAAACTGTTTTTT.

The CDR3 DNA reads TGTGCCACCAGCGGGGACAGGGGACACTATGGCTACACCTTC. This encodes CATSGDRGHYGYTF. The rearrangement links TRBV15 to TRBJ1-2; 10 nucleotides align to TRBD1. CDR3 size: 14 residues. The ends lost 5 bases at V and 3 bases at J; junction bases unmatched: 3. In germline, CDR1 is LNHNV, CDR2 YYDKDF (reference sequence).

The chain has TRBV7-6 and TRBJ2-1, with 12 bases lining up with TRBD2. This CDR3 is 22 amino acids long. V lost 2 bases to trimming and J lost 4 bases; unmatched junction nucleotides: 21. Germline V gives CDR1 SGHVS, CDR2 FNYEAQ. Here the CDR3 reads CASSLKHRGIKTSGGQYNEQFF. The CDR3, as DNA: TGTGCCAGCAGCTTAAAGCACCGCGGGATAAAGACTAGCGGGGGCCAATACAATGAGCAGTTCTTC.

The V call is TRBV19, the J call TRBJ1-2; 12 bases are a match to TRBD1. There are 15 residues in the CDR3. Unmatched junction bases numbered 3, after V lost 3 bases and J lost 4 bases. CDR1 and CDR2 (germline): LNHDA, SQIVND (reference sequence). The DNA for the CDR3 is TGTGCCAGTAGTATCTCGGGACAGGGGGCCTATGGCTACACCTTC. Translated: CASSISGQGAYGYTF.

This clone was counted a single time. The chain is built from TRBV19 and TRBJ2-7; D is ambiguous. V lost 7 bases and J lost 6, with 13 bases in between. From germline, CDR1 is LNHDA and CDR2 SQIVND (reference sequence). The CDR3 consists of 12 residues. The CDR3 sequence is CASILRYSEQYF. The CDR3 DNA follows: TGTGCCAGTATCCTAAGGTATAGCGAGCAGTACTTC.

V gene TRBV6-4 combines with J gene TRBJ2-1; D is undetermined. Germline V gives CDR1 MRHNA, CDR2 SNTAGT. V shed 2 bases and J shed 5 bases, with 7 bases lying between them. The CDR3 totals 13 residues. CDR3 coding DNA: TGTGCCAGCAGTGACAGCGAAGACAATGAGCAGTTCTTC. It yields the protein CASSDSEDNEQFF.

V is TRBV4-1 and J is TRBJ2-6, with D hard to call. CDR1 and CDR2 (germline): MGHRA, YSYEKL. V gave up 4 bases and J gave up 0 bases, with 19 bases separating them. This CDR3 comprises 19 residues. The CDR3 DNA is TGCGCCAGCAGCCCCTCCGTTGGGTCCCTCAGCTCTGGGGCCAACGTCCTGACTTTC. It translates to CASSPSVGSLSSGANVLTF.

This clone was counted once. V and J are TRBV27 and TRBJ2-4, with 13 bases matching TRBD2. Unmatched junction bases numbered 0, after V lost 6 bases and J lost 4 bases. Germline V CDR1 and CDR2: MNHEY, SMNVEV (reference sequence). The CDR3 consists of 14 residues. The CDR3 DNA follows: TGTGCCAGCAGGGGACTAGCGGGGAAAAACATTCAGTACTTC. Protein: CASRGLAGKNIQYF.

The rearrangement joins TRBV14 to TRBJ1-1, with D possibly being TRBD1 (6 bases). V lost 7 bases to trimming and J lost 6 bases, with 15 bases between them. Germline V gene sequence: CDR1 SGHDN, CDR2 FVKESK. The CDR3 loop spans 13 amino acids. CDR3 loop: CASNTGGGSEAFF. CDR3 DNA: TGTGCCAGCAACACCGGAGGGGGATCTGAAGCTTTCTTT.